This T cell receptor beta chain originates from a study of T cells in localized non-small cell lung cancer. The study, taken as a whole, reports: Uninvolved adjacent lung showed the highest T cell clonality, exceeding tumor.

V was clipped by 5 bases and J by 2 bases; unmatched bases: 8. This CDR3 comprises 16 residues. Germline V CDR1 and CDR2: SGHVS, FQNEAQ. Assay: immunoSEQ multiplex PCR; the TCRdb copy retains only in-frame clones and omits some. Altogether 41,000 or so clones are present, about 88% being singletons, with the ten largest covering less than 9%. Points on this clone: What it binds is unknown.

This specimen consisted of peripheral blood, obtained before any cancer treatment. V gene TRBV7-8 combines with J gene TRBJ2-1; 8 nucleotides match TRBD2. The clonotype was recovered from a woman aged 18 to 50 with stage III lung adenocarcinoma. The CDR3, as DNA: TGTGCCAGCAGCCTCCTGACTAGCGCGACCTACAATGAGCAGTTCTTC. Its translation is CASSLLTSATYNEQFF.